This T cell receptor (beta chain) originates from a study of blood T cell repertoires in COVID-19. Some clones are missing from TCRdb's copy, which holds only in-frame ones; the method was immunoSEQ multiplex PCR. In the table there are 300,000 to 450,000 clones, roughly 91% of which are singletons. Cohort 3 donors were reported recovered after two negative PCRs, clearance, or symptom resolution. Germline loops: CDR1 SGHRS, CDR2 YFSETQ. The CDR3 totals 15 residues. V was pared by 0 bases and J by 2 bases, with 11 bases between. Material: PBMCs or T cells enriched from blood (not recorded which). The sequence came from a woman aged 18-30 years who had recovered from COVID-19. The chain couples TRBV5-1 to TRBJ2-5; perhaps TRBD1 as D (6 bases). The CDR3 bases are TGCGCCAGCAGCTTGGCCACAGGGCCACAAGAGACCCAGTACTTC. It is translated as CASSLATGPQETQYF.